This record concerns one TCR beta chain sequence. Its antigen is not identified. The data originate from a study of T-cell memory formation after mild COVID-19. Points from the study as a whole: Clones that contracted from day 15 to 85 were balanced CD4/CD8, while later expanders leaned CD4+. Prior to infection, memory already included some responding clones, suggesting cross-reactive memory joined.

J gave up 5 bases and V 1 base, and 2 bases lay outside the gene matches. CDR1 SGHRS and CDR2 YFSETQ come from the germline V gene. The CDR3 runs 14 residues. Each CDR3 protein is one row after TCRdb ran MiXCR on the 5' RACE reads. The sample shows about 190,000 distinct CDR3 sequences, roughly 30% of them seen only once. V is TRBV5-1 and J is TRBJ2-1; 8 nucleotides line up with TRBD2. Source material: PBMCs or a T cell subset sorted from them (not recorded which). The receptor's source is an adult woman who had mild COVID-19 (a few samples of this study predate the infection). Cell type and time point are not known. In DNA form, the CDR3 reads TGCGCCAGCAGCTTGTCCGGGGGGGACAATGAGCAGTTCTTC. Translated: CASSLSGGDNEQFF.